Here is one T cell receptor beta chain with its context. Its antigen remains unidentified. Both 60 Vbeta primers and 13 Jbeta primers went into the PCR. Only in-frame clones appear in the TCRdb table, and some are missing; sequencing was by immunoSEQ multiplex PCR. The table has approximately 170,000 clones, 85% seen once. The sample comes from a study of cytomegalovirus exposure and HLA in healthy donors. Study results and limitations: A later analysis reported that several of the most significant clusters appeared to be linked to common viral pathogens, among them Epstein-Barr virus.

V gave up 2 bases and J gave up 0 bases, with 8 bases separating them. Germline values: CDR1 SGDLS, CDR2 YYNGEE. This CDR3 spans 14 amino acids. The V and J genes are TRBV9 and TRBJ1-1, with D possibly matching TRBD1 (5 bases). This sequence originates from a boy between 2 and 10 years old in good health and CMV-seronegative. Material for sequencing was PBMCs. As DNA, the CDR3 is TGTGCCAGCAGCGTGGAGGGGATGAACACTGAAGCTTTCTTT. This encodes CASSVEGMNTEAFF.